This passage covers 20 T cell receptor beta chains from one sample sequenced in a study of PD-1 blockade in mismatch repair-deficient tumors. Profiling relied on immunoSEQ multiplex PCR, and the TCRdb table lists in-frame clones only, not all of them. The table lists some 26,000 clones, 83% of them singletons, with 20% to 25% in the top ten. Sequences were derived from peripheral blood, sampled 12 weeks after starting pembrolizumab. Source of these receptors: an adult with mismatch repair-deficient cancer.

The chain joins TRBV4-3 to TRBJ1-5; no firm D call. This CDR3 comprises 14 residues. Germline V CDR1 and CDR2: LGHNA, YSLEER. The V gene lost 6 bases and the J gene lost 0 bases, with 9 bases spanning the gap. CDR3 nucleotide sequence: TGCGCCAGCAGTCTCGACGTTAGCAATCAGCCCCAGCATTTT. Translation gives CASSLDVSNQPQHF.

The chain couples TRBV6-6 to TRBJ1-5; D is unresolved. CDR1 is MNHNY, CDR2 SVGAGI, per germline (reference sequence). V lost 0 bases and J lost 0, with 6 bases in between. The length of the CDR3 is 15 residues. The CDR3 DNA follows: TGTGCCAGCAGTTACTCGAGTAGTAGCAATCAGCCCCAGCATTTT. This gives the protein CASSYSSSSNQPQHF.

The V call is TRBV9, the J call TRBJ2-1, with D possibly matching TRBD1 (5 bases). V shed 0 bases and J shed 5 bases, with 15 bases lying between them. CDR1 and CDR2 (germline): SGDLS, YYNGEE. There are 16 residues in the CDR3. The CDR3: CASSVAGQGPDNEQFF. The CDR3 bases are TGTGCCAGCAGCGTAGCAGGTCAGGGTCCCGACAATGAGCAGTTCTTC.

The chain uses TRBV6-1 and TRBJ2-3, with D perhaps matching TRBD1 or TRBD2 (5 bases each). Germline CDR1 MNHNS, CDR2 SASEGT. V lost 6 bases, J lost 5 bases, and 9 bases lay in between. There are 12 residues in the CDR3. In DNA, the CDR3 is TGTGCCAGCAGGGGGGACGGAGATACGCAGTATTTT. It yields the protein CASRGDGDTQYF.

The V gene is TRBV11-2, the J gene TRBJ1-2; a possible D gene is TRBD1 (5 bases). Germline CDR1 reads SGHAT; CDR2 reads FQNNGV. The CDR3 is 12 residues long. Between the trimmed V and J ends, which lost 5 bases and 2 bases, there was a span of 6 bases. CDR3 loop: CASSGGNYGYTF. For the CDR3, the DNA is TGTGCCAGCAGCGGGGGGAACTATGGCTACACCTTC. Full variable domain (missing parts from reference TRBV11-2 and TRBJ1-2): EAGVAQSPRYKIIEKRQSVAFWCNPISGHATLYWYQQILGQGPKLLIQFQNNGVVDDSQLPKDRFSAERLKGVDSTLKIQPAKLEDSAVYLCASSGGNYGYTFGSGTRLTVV.

This clone was counted a single time. This chain uses TRBV12-5 with TRBJ2-5; 8 bases match TRBD1. The CDR3 has 16 residues. In germline, CDR1 is LGHNT, CDR2 FRNRAP. V trimming: 5 bases; J trimming: 3 bases; junction bases outside the gene matches: 11. As DNA, the CDR3 is TGTGCTAGTGGTCCTGAAACCGGGACAGGAGAAGAGACCCAGTACTTC. It yields the protein CASGPETGTGEETQYF. Combining the CDR3 with reference TRBV12-5 and TRBJ2-5 gives the whole variable domain DARVTQTPRHKVTEMGQEVTMRCQPILGHNTVFWYRQTMMQGLELLAYFRNRAPLDDSGMPKDRFSAEMPDATLATLKIQPSEPRDSAVYFCASGPETGTGEETQYFGPGTRLLVL.

The chain couples TRBV4-3 to TRBJ1-5; no clear D. Deletions cut 2 bases from V and 6 bases from J, with 11 bases between. Germline lookup yields CDR1 LGHNA and CDR2 YSLEER. The CDR3 runs 14 residues. CDR3 residues: CASSQQSYGQPQHF. DNA of the CDR3: TGCGCCAGCAGCCAACAAAGTTACGGTCAGCCCCAGCATTTT.

This clone turned up a few times. The chain employs TRBV10-3 and TRBJ2-7; no clear D gene. The CDR3 covers 12 residues. Germline-derived CDR1 and CDR2 are ENHRY and SYGVKD. Trimming left V 7 bases short and J 7 bases short, with 14 bases between. The CDR3 sequence: CAINSNYGEQYF. Written as DNA, the CDR3 is TGTGCCATCAACAGCAACTACGGAGAGCAGTACTTC.

The chain recombines TRBV4-3 with TRBJ1-2; TRBD1 is a possible D gene (5 bases). In germline, CDR1 is LGHNA, CDR2 YSLEER. Trimming left V 1 base short and J 2 bases short, with 8 bases between. There are 14 residues in the CDR3. CDR3 sequence reads: CASSQGRQNYGYTF. CDR3 nucleotides: TGCGCCAGCAGCCAAGGACGACAGAACTATGGCTACACCTTC.

This chain joins TRBV11-2 and TRBJ2-7; D possibly matches TRBD1 or TRBD2 (5 bases each). CDR1 and CDR2 (germline): SGHAT, FQNNGV. The CDR3 totals 12 residues. The V gene lost 3 bases and the J gene lost 6 bases, with 9 bases spanning the gap. This CDR3 reads CASSFSGGEQYF. CDR3 DNA: TGTGCCAGCAGCTTCTCTGGGGGCGAGCAGTACTTC.

The rearrangement links TRBV10-2 to TRBJ2-3, with D unresolved. The ends were cut back, 4 bases at V and 3 bases at J, with 14 bases in the middle. From germline, CDR1 is WSHSY and CDR2 SAAADI. This CDR3 is built from 15 residues. CDR3 bases: TGCGCCAGCAGTGGAATTGAGACCGGAACAGATACGCAGTATTTT. This encodes CASSGIETGTDTQYF.

This sequence joins TRBV6-6 and TRBJ1-5, with a tentative D call TRBD1 (5 bases). In germline, CDR1 is MNHNY, CDR2 SVGAGI (reference sequence). The CDR3 loop spans 14 amino acids. V dropped 4 bases and J dropped 2 bases, with 9 bases sitting between them. CDR3 protein: CASSFEGRNQPQHF. CDR3 nucleotide sequence: TGTGCCAGCAGTTTCGAGGGGCGCAATCAGCCCCAGCATTTT.

The J gene is TRBJ1-3, the V gene TRBV7-9; D not resolved. Germline CDR1 and CDR2: SEHNR and FQNEAQ (reference sequence). With 1 base removed from V and 0 bases from J, the gap between germline ends came to 4 bases. The CDR3 has 14 amino acids. CDR3 protein: CASSLVDSGNTIYF. The CDR3 nucleotides read TGTGCCAGCAGCTTAGTCGACTCTGGAAACACCATATATTTT.

The J gene is TRBJ1-3, the V gene TRBV18; no clear D. From germline, CDR1 is KGHSH and CDR2 LQKENI. The CDR3 has 16 residues. V lost 2 bases to trimming and J lost 0 bases, with 11 bases between them. The CDR3 here is CASSPGRECSGNTIYF. The DNA for the CDR3 is TGTGCCAGCTCACCAGGGCGCGAGTGCTCTGGAAACACCATATATTTT.

The gene calls are TRBV6-5 and TRBJ1-5; D unclear. Germline V CDR1 and CDR2: MNHEY, SVGAGI. There are 14 residues in the CDR3. The V end lost 5 bases, the J end lost 0 bases, and 8 bases lay between the germline ends. This CDR3 reads CASSVQYSNQPQHF. In nucleotides, the CDR3 is TGTGCCAGCAGTGTTCAGTATAGCAATCAGCCCCAGCATTTT.

The genes are TRBV28 and TRBJ1-2, with D uncertain. This CDR3 has 15 amino acids. The V gene lost 6 bases and the J gene lost 0 bases, with 14 bases spanning the gap. The V gene's germline CDR1 is MDHEN and CDR2 SYDVKM. In nucleotides, the CDR3 is TGTGCCAGCAGCCCCAGCGCAGGTTCTAACTATGGCTACACCTTC. It specifies CASSPSAGSNYGYTF.

V and J are TRBV4-3 and TRBJ1-4; weak D call: TRBD1 (5 bases). Germline lookup yields CDR1 LGHNA and CDR2 YSLEER. This CDR3 is 18 amino acids long. Deletions cut 1 base from V and 8 bases from J, with 23 bases between. In DNA form, the CDR3 reads TGCGCCAGCAGCCAAGCTCTTGTCCCAGGGCTTGTCGGGGAAAAACTGTTTTTT. Translating gives CASSQALVPGLVGEKLFF.

This chain links TRBV29-1 with TRBJ2-1; the D gene is possibly TRBD2 (6 bases). Trimming shortened V by 7 bases and J by 10 bases, and 23 bases separated the two germline ends. Germline V lookup: CDR1 SQVTM, CDR2 ANQGSEA. This CDR3 region has 14 residues. CDR3 nucleotides: TGCAGCGCCCAAAAACTAGCCGAGCTTCAGGAGCAGTTCTTC. Residues: CSAQKLAELQEQFF.

This clone was detected only once. The rearrangement uses TRBV4-1 and TRBJ2-7; D remains unclear. Trimming left V 2 bases short and J 2 bases short, with 16 bases between. Germline assignment: CDR1 MGHRA and CDR2 YSYEKL. This CDR3 has 16 amino acids. CDR3 in amino acids: CASSQIFSAEPYEQYF. The CDR3 DNA sequence: TGCGCCAGCAGCCAAATCTTTTCGGCGGAACCCTACGAGCAGTACTTC.

J is TRBJ2-7 and V is TRBV19; 11 nucleotides match TRBD1. This CDR3 comprises 17 residues. The V gene's germline CDR1 is LNHDA and CDR2 SQIVND (reference sequence). V lost 6 bases and J lost 4; bases outside the gene matches: 14. The CDR3 here is CASSLYHRDRGKYEQYF. DNA of the CDR3: TGTGCCAGTAGCCTTTACCATCGGGACAGGGGGAAGTACGAGCAGTACTTC.